This section outlines one T cell receptor (beta chain) sequence together with its context. This clone was recorded once. Its target antigen remains unknown. Within one base of it there is no much larger clone, and no base qualities were kept. This sample is drawn from a study of blood T cell repertoires in COVID-19 (TCRdb year 2020). Concerning the study at large: The collaborator samples originated in the United States, Italy and Spain and spanned the acute and convalescent phases of COVID-19. The material from the prospective study consisted of cDNA or gDNA derived from T cells, B-cell-depleted T cells, or PBMCs. Subjects who had been exposed to COVID-19, were actively infected with it, or had recovered from it provided the deeply sampled blood TCRbeta repertoires that made up the dataset. The repertoires were made available in a free public database intended to serve as a resource for research on the immune response to SARS-CoV-2. Samples were obtained from the ongoing ImmuneRACE study (first 160 participants) and from some 1,200 subjects provided by 6 global collaborators. Nearly every sample came with metadata listing a de-identified subject ID, COVID-19 status, age in years and sex. Where available, HLA class I and class II types were obtained from metadata supplied by the sample provider rather than from assay-based typing.

The immunoSEQ Assay, a bias-controlled multiplex PCR, was used to amplify TCRbeta CDR3 regions from genomic DNA. In the authors' own workflow: Nucleated cell counts per sample were estimated from amplification of reference gene primers within the assay. To quantify the absolute abundance of each unique TCRbeta CDR3 rearrangement, sequence reads were collapsed and filtered. Productive Simpson clonality was computed per sample as the square root of Simpson's diversity index over productive rearrangements. TCRdb holds this immuneACCESS table with in-frame rearrangements only. Some clones are missing; in checked studies, unresolved V genes explain under half, and the rest has no known cause. V and J calls and clone size come straight from that table; D and trimming were deduced from the DNA. A total of some 390,000 clones appear in this sample, roughly 86% of them only once. Around 3% of the sample is in the top ten clones.

Each collaborating institution followed its own protocols to collect whole blood in K2EDTA tubes. For TCRbeta analysis, collaborators shipped samples in one of three forms: frozen whole blood, isolated PBMCs, or DNA extracted from either of those sample types. CDR1 and CDR2, looked up from the germline V gene, are SGHTA and FQGNSA. V and J lose 5 bases and 5 bases, and a span of 16 bases separates them. From cysteine to phenylalanine, the CDR3 is 15 amino acids long. Just the 45-base CDR3 DNA is kept, in frame starting at base 1. Paper-wide results and their limitations: The amount of clinical and demographic metadata varied by source and participant and was provided uncurated.

Input material: peripheral blood. The clonotype originates from a human donor in a cohort sampled during active COVID-19. This chain is built from TRBV7-2 and TRBJ2-1; TRBD1 is a weak D gene call, 5 bases matching. The DNA is TGTGCCAGCAGCCCCCCAGGTCAGGGCGACAATGAGCAGTTCTTC. It codes for CASSPPGQGDNEQFF.